This TCR beta chain was recorded in a study of shared clonotypes between healthy human individuals. Whole-study results and caveats: Only a few donors were included, so the genetic and exposure-history diversity represented was limited. The sharing of 5% to 6.5% of naive CD4 clonotypes was seen across several donors. Generally, estimated richness proved larger in naive subsets than it did in memory subsets.

Each subset's genomic DNA was split evenly across several immunoSEQ plates. Here immunoSEQ multiplex PCR was the method, and the copy in TCRdb shows in-frame clones only, minus some. The sample includes around 2,000,000 clones, 85% to 95% of them seen just once. This CDR3 comprises 14 residues. Trimming stripped 2 bases from V and 1 base from J, with 9 bases between. Germline CDR1 SGHNT, CDR2 YYREEE (reference sequence). As concerns this clone: The antigen remains undetermined. The sample has other DNA sequences that encode this CDR3 too.

CD45RO-negative, CCR7-selected cells formed the naive CD8 fraction, which excluded terminally differentiated effector memory CD45RA+ cells. The chain uses TRBV5-4 and TRBJ1-1; a possible D gene is TRBD1 (5 bases). Sequencing was done on a sample of naive CD8+ T cells from PBMCs. The receptor was isolated from a man between 18 and 29 years old in good health. Some clones in this sample may be carry-over from other donors' samples. The CDR3 sequence is CASSFWGGNTEAFF. For the CDR3, the DNA is TGTGCCAGCAGCTTTTGGGGCGGGAACACTGAAGCTTTCTTT.